This entry describes one TCR beta chain. This entry belongs to a study of shared clonotypes between healthy human individuals. Germline values: CDR1 LGHNA, CDR2 YSLEER. The V end lost 0 bases, the J end lost 0 bases, and 15 bases lay between the germline ends. This CDR3 is built from 17 residues. Repertoires were generated with immunoSEQ multiplex PCR, while TCRdb's copy carries only in-frame clones and drops some. The sample has 2 million to 2.5 million clones; 90% to 96% are singletons. The chain has TRBV4-3 and TRBJ2-7; D ambiguous. The receptor's source is a man aged 18 to 29 in good health. Sequenced sample: naive CD4+ T cells sorted from blood. Indicated subset: CD45RA+ positively selected. DNA of the CDR3: TGCGCCAGCAGCCAAGATTACGGTAGCTTCTACTCCTACGAGCAGTACTTC. Its protein product is CASSQDYGSFYSYEQYF.